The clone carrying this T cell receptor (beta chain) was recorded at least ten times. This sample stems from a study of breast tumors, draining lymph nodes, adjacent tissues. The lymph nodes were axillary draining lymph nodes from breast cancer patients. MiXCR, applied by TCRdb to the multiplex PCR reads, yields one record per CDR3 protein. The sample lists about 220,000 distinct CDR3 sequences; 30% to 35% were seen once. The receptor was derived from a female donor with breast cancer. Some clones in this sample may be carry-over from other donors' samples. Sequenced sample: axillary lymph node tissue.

The CDR3 here is CASSRVAGGRTGELFF. CDR3 sequence (DNA): TGCGCCAGCAGCCGGGTTGCGGGCGGAAGAACCGGGGAGCTGTTTTTT. V gene TRBV5-1 combines with J gene TRBJ2-2; D possibly corresponds to TRBD2 (5 bases). The CDR3 has 16 amino acids. The V end was cut by 4 bases, the J end by 5 bases, with 18 bases between. Germline values: CDR1 SGHRS, CDR2 YFSETQ.